This T cell receptor beta chain was sequenced in a study of blood T cell repertoires in COVID-19. V was shortened by 5 bases and J by 7 bases, with 14 bases between the two germline ends. The CDR3 loop spans 13 amino acids. Per the germline V gene, CDR1 is SGHAT and CDR2 is FQDESV (reference sequence). Per the original methods: For nucleated cells, counts were estimated from reference gene primer amplification. TCRdb keeps only in-frame clones here, not all; method: immunoSEQ multiplex PCR. The DNA gave D and trimming, while V, J and clone size come from that table. Among under 200,000 clones listed, about 88% were seen once. This clone was seen a single time.

The source is a man aged 55 to 69 with acute or convalescent COVID-19. This chain links TRBV11-1 with TRBJ2-5; D not certain. Sequenced: peripheral blood. The CDR3 spells CASSHPETGTQYF. CDR3 in DNA: TGTGCCAGCAGCCACCCAGAGACGGGGACCCAGTACTTC.